This T cell receptor (beta chain) was observed in a study of T cell responses to AZD1222 COVID-19 vaccine. The CDR3 consists of 15 residues. Germline V gene data show CDR1 as SGHNT and CDR2 as YYREEE (reference sequence). Losses at the gene ends were 3 bases for V and 5 bases for J; bases not matched to a gene: 3. Notes on the study in general: Baseline antibody screening turned up just a handful of seropositive AZD1222 recipients.

This table comes from immunoSEQ multiplex PCR, and its TCRdb copy is limited to in-frame clones, with some not included. The sample lists some 130,000 clones, roughly 91% occurring once. In this sample, this clone turned up once. Its target is not known. Sequenced here: peripheral blood, sampled 28 days after the second AZD1222 dose. The sequence derives from an adult who received the AZD1222 COVID-19 vaccine. This chain uses TRBV5-4 with TRBJ2-2; 11 nucleotides line up with TRBD2. CDR3 in amino acids: CASSSSGGRTGELFF. As DNA, the CDR3 is TGTGCCAGCAGCTCTAGCGGGGGGAGAACCGGGGAGCTGTTTTTT. Together with reference TRBV5-4 and TRBJ2-2, the CDR3 gives the full variable domain: ETGVTQSPTHLIKTRGQQVTLRCSSQSGHNTVSWYQQALGQGPQFIFQYYREEENGRGNFPPRFSGLQFPNYSSELNVNALELDDSALYLCASSSSGGRTGELFFGEGSRLTVL.